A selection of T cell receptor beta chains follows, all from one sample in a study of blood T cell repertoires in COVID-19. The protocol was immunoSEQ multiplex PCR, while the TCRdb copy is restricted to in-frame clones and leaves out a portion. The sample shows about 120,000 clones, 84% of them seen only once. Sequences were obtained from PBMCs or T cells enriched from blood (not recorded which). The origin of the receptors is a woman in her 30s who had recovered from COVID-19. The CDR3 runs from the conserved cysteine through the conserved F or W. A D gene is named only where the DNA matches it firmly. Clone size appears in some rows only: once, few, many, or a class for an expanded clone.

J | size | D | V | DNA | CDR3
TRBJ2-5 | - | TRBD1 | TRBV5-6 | TGTGCCAGCAGCTTGGACAGGGGAGCTCTTCAAGAGACCCAGTACTTC | CASSLDRGALQETQYF
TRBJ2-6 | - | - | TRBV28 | TGTGCCAGCAGTATCGGGACTTCCAGCTCTGGGGCCAACGTCCTGACTTTC | CASSIGTSSSGANVLTF
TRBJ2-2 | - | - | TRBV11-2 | TGTGCCAGCAGCTTAGTAGCGATGAACACCGGGGAGCTGTTTTTT | CASSLVAMNTGELFF
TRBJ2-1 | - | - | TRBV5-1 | TGCGCCAGCAGCTTGGGCGGTTATAATGAGCAGTTCTTC | CASSLGGYNEQFF
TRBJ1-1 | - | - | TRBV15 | TGTGCCACCAGCAGAGACTTGGGGGCAGGGGACACTGAAGCTTTCTTT | CATSRDLGAGDTEAFF
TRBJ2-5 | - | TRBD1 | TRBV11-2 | TGTGCCAGCAGCTCCGGCCAGGGGGCTTGGGAGACCCAGTACTTC | CASSSGQGAWETQYF
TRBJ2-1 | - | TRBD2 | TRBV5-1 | TGCGCCAGCAGCTTGAAACTAGCGGGTCCTCGGAATGAGCAGTTCTTC | CASSLKLAGPRNEQFF
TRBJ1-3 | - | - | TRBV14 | TGTGCCAGCAGCCTACTCGGAAACACCATATATTTT | CASSLLGNTIYF
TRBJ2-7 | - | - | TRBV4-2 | TGTGCCAGCAGCCACCGGGGCTCCTACGAGCAGTACTTC | CASSHRGSYEQYF
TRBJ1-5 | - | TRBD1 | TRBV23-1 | TGCGCCAGCAGCGACAGGGTAGTCAATCAGCCCCAGCATTTT | CASSDRVVNQPQHF
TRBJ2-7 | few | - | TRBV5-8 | TGTGCCAGCAGCTTGGGTAGTCGGGGGGCCTCCTACGAGCAGTACTTC | CASSLGSRGASYEQYF
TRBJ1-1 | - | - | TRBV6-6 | TGTGCCAGCAGTCGCAGCCGAAGACGATGGGCGATCGCTGAAGCTTTCTTT | CASSRSRRRWAIAEAFF
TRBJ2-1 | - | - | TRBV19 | TGTGCCAGTGGGGTGGGGCCTAGCTCCTACAATGAGCAGTTCTTC | CASGVGPSSYNEQFF
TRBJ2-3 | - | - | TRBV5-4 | TGTGCCAGCAGCTTGGTCGCAGCGGACACAGATACGCAGTATTTT | CASSLVAADTDTQYF
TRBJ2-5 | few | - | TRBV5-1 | TGCGCCAGCAGCCTCCAAGAGACCCAGTACTTC | CASSLQETQYF
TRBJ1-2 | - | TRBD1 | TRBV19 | TGTGCCACCAGGTCCGGACAGGGGAACTATGGCTACACCTTC | CATRSGQGNYGYTF
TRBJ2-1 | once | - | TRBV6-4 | TGTGCCAGCAGTGACTCTGACAGGAATGAGCAGTTCTTC | CASSDSDRNEQFF
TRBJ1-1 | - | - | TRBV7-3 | TGTGCCAGCAGCCCGACGACAGGTTTCACTGAAGCTTTCTTT | CASSPTTGFTEAFF
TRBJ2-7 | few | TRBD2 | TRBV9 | TGTGCCAGCAGCCCGGGACTAGCGGGGTCCTACGAGCAGTACTTC | CASSPGLAGSYEQYF
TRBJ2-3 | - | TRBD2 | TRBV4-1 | TGCGCCAGCAGCCGTTCACTAGCGCTGAGGGCAGATACGCAGTATTTT | CASSRSLALRADTQYF
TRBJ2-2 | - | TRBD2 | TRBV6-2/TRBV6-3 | TGTGCCAGCAGTTACCTCGGGACTAGCGGTAACACCGGGGAGCTGTTTTTT | CASSYLGTSGNTGELFF
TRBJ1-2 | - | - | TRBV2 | TGTGCCAGCAGTCCCAACCTCAGGGGCTATGGCTACACCTTC | CASSPNLRGYGYTF
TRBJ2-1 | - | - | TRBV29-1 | TGCAGCGTTGAAGATCTCAGGGCGCGTGAGCAGTTCTTC | CSVEDLRAREQFF
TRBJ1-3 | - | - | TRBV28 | TGTGCCAGCAGTTTCGCCGATCCGAGGAACACCATATATTTT | CASSFADPRNTIYF
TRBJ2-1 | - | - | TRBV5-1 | TGCGCCAGCAGCGCGAGTACGGGATACAATGAGCAGTTCTTC | CASSASTGYNEQFF
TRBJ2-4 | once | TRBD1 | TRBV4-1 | TGCGCCAGCAGCCAGACGACAGGGTATCCCAAAAACATTCAGTACTTC | CASSQTTGYPKNIQYF
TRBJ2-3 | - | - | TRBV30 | TGTGCCTGGAGATCGGGGTTAAAGATTGATACGCAGTATTTT | CAWRSGLKIDTQYF
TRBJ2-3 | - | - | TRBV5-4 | TGTGCCAGCAGCTTGAAACAGGGCAGAGATACGCAGTATTTT | CASSLKQGRDTQYF
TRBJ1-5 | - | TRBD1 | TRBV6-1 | TGTGCCAGCAGTGATCTTGGGACAGCCTTCATGCCCCAGCATTTT | CASSDLGTAFMPQHF
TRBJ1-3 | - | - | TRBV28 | TGTGCCAGCAGAGAACAGAGCTCTGGAAACACCATATATTTT | CASREQSSGNTIYF
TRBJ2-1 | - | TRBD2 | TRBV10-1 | TGCGCCTGGGCGGGACTAGCGGGAGCCCTCAGCTCCTACAATGAGCAGTTCTTC | CAWAGLAGALSSYNEQFF
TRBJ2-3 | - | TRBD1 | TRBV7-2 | TGTGCCAGCAGCAGGACAGGGGGGGCAGATACGCAGTATTTT | CASSRTGGADTQYF
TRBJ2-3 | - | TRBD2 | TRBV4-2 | TGTGCCAGCAGCCAGGGAGCGGGAGTGGGAGATACGCAGTATTTT | CASSQGAGVGDTQYF
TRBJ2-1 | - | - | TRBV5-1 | TGCGCCAGCAGCTTGGAGCTGATGTACAATGAGCAGTTCTTC | CASSLELMYNEQFF
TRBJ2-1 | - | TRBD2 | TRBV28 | TGTGCCAGCAGCCAGGGGGGACTAGCTGTTAATGAGCAGTTCTTC | CASSQGGLAVNEQFF
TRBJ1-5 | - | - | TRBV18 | TGTGCCAGCTCACCAGGGGGCGGTGGTCAGCCCCAGCATTTT | CASSPGGGGQPQHF
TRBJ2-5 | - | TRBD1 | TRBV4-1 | TGCGCCAGCAGCCAGCCGGGACAGCAAGAGACCCAGTACTTC | CASSQPGQQETQYF
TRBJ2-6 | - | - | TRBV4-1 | TGCGCCAGCAGCCAAGGGACAGTTCGAACGGGGGCCAACGTCCTGACTTTC | CASSQGTVRTGANVLTF
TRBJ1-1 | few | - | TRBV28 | TGTGCCAGCACCCCCGTGGGGGGTGGGACTGAAGCTTTCTTT | CASTPVGGGTEAFF
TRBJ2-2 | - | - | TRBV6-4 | TGTGCCAGCAGTGAGAGCCAAGACACCACCGGGGAGCTGTTTTTT | CASSESQDTTGELFF